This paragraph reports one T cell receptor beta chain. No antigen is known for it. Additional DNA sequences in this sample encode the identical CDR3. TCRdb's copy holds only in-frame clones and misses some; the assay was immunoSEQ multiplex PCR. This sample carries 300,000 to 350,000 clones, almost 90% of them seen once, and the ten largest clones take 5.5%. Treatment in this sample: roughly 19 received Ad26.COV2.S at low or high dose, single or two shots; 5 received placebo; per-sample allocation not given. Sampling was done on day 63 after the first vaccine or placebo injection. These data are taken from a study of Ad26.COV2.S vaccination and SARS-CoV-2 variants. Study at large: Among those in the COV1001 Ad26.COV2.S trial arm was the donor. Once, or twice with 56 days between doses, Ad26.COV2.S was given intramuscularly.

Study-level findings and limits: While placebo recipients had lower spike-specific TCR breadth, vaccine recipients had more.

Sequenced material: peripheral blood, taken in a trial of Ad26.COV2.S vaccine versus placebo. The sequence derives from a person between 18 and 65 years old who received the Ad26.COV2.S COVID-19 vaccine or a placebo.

DNA for the CDR3: TGTGCCAGCAGCTTAGGGGTGGGAAACACTGAAGCTTTCTTT. Amino acid sequence: CASSLGVGNTEAFF. The rearrangement uses TRBV5-8 and TRBJ1-1; tentatively, D is TRBD1 (5 bases). Per the germline V gene, CDR1 is SGHTS and CDR2 is YDEGEE. The CDR3 length is 14 residues. With 2 bases removed from V and 2 bases from J, the gap between germline ends came to 10 bases.